Given below is one TCR beta chain in context. What antigen it recognizes has not been identified. Base qualities are not at hand, and no much larger clone is one base apart. The germline V gene (reference sequence) sets CDR1 to DFQATT and CDR2 to SNEGSKA. V loses 0 bases, J loses 3 bases, and the germline ends lie 12 bases apart. The CDR3 covers 15 residues, taking in both the cysteine and the phenylalanine. The entry retains the CDR3 DNA only, 45 bases that are in frame from base 1. The data belong to a study of identical twins (dated by TCRdb to about 2016). In the study overall: The study deep-sequenced TCR alpha and beta repertoires from monozygotic twins, unrelated adults of various ages and cord blood to test whether fetal clonotypes persist. Replicate twin experiments were performed at different times using different library preparation protocols to rule out contamination. Findings and caveats that apply to the study as a whole: A weaker excess of twin sharing was found in beta out-of-frame sequences because the signal-to-noise ratio was lowered by fewer shared sequences. Zero-insertion analyses could be partly confounded by invariant T cells such as MAIT and iNKT, though diverse VJ usage argued against such confounding for most clonotypes. Fewer insertions were carried by abundant cord blood beta clonotypes, a similar but weaker trend appeared in young adult naive repertoires, and no such trend appeared in memory repertoires. Because the same donors could not be followed over many years, conclusions were based on cross-sectional statistical analysis. In monozygotic twins, out-of-frame TCR alpha sharing was systematically underestimated by recombination models, although the models agreed with sharing between unrelated individuals. Compared with coincidental sharing between unrelated individuals, out-of-frame TCR alpha sequences shared between twins showed an excess of sequences with low generation probability.

The library was prepared using 5' RACE. These reads were obtained on an Illumina HiSeq 2000. A universal primer binding site was introduced by template switching, and a unique molecular identifier was present in the final cDNA, enabling accurate counting of TCR cDNA molecules. Specific primers in the conserved constant-segment region were used to synthesize first-strand cDNA for TCR alpha and beta chains. To control for contamination, every cDNA library was double barcoded, receiving both a SMART-Mk sample barcode and Illumina barcodes. TruSeq adapter sequences, together with Illumina sample barcodes, were added in two successive PCR steps. Sequencing of the TCR alpha and beta cDNA libraries was done on the Illumina HiSeq platform using custom primers. The authors' pipeline ran thus. Unique molecular identifiers were extracted from raw reads with MiGEC, and CDR3 positions were determined with MiXCR. For each individual, recombination models were inferred using an EM algorithm with the repgenHMM and IGoR tools. The analysis of shared clonotypes was done with the tcR package in R, with sharing normalized by the product of cloneset sizes. To study raw recombination without the effects of thymic and clonal selection, out-of-frame nonproductive sequences were analyzed. The public reads were reprocessed in TCRdb via fastp at Q25 and MiXCR, keeping in-frame beta chains. For every CDR3 protein sequence, its rows merge into one entry that carries the most common genes and DNA. TCRdb, not the original authors, processed these V and J calls. A total of 1.5 million to 2 million distinct CDR3 sequences appear in this sample, 32% of them only once. Of the sample, about 0.27% is held by the ten largest clones.

All donors were healthy Caucasians. The receptor chain draws on TRBV20-1 and TRBJ2-1; the D gene is perhaps TRBD1 or TRBD2, as each covers 6 bases. The TCR comes from a newborn girl in good health. Sequenced material: cord blood. In nucleotide form, the sequence is TGCAGTGCTAGAGATCCGGGGGCCTACTACAATGAGCAGTTCTTC. Its coded protein is CSARDPGAYYNEQFF.